Reported below is one T cell receptor (beta chain). This specimen comes from a study of blood T cell repertoires in COVID-19. Study information: Nucleic acid was either cDNA or gDNA, and it came from T cells, B-cell-depleted T cells, or PBMCs.

Some clones are missing from TCRdb's copy, which holds only in-frame ones; the method was immunoSEQ multiplex PCR. The profile covers about 300,000 clones, with just under 90% appearing a single time and 2.5% to 3% taken by the ten largest. Recruitment covered about two dozen US areas and drew participants whose ages spanned 18 to 89 years. Participants were placed into cohorts based on the clinical history they reported. Those designated as exposed participants met a COVID-19 case within 2 weeks before study entry. In germline, CDR1 is LGHDT, CDR2 YNNKEL (reference sequence). The CDR3 spans 16 residues. Losses at the gene ends were 1 base for V and 6 bases for J; bases not matched to a gene: 7.

The specimen was PBMCs or T cells enriched from blood (not recorded which). The clonotype comes from a woman between 50 and 59 years old who had been exposed to COVID-19. The rearrangement joins TRBV3-1 (or the pseudogene TRBV3-2) to TRBJ2-5; 11 bases map to TRBD1. This CDR3 is CASSQGVRTGGQTQYF. As DNA, the CDR3 is TGTGCCAGCAGCCAAGGGGTAAGGACAGGGGGCCAGACCCAGTACTTC.